This TCR beta chain was sequenced in a study of blood T cell repertoires in COVID-19. The repertoire was sequenced with immunoSEQ multiplex PCR; TCRdb's copy has only in-frame clones and lacks some. Here the sample spans under 300,000 clones, under 95% being singletons. The CDR3 contains 15 residues. V lost 3 bases and J lost 2; bases outside the gene matches: 4. The germline gives CDR1 LGHDT, CDR2 YNNKEL (reference sequence). Either two negative PCRs, clearance, or symptom resolution qualified Cohort 3 donors as recovered. The rearrangement joins TRBV3-1 (or the pseudogene TRBV3-2) to TRBJ2-1; TRBD2 agrees at 7 bases. Source material: PBMCs or T cells enriched from blood (not recorded which). This clonotype originated in a woman aged 18-29 years who had recovered from COVID-19. The CDR3 protein is CASSHGGSAYNEQFF. For the CDR3, the DNA is TGTGCCAGCAGCCATGGCGGGAGCGCCTACAATGAGCAGTTCTTC.